This TCR beta chain came from a study of early T cells in non-severe SARS-CoV-2 infection. cDNA molecules, individually, were tagged with unique molecular identifiers. MiXCR, run by TCRdb on the 5' RACE reads, gives a single entry per CDR3 protein. The sample includes more than 65,000 distinct CDR3 sequences, roughly 13% of them seen just once. V shed 1 base and J 1 base; nucleotides not matched to a gene: 2. The germline V gene has CDR1 SGHNT and CDR2 YYREEE (reference sequence). This CDR3 region has 15 residues. Sequencing used whole blood. V gene TRBV5-4 combines with J gene TRBJ2-3, with 8 bases identical to TRBD2. This TCR was recovered from an adult who was a healthcare worker with PCR-confirmed SARS-CoV-2 infection or an uninfected control (not recorded which). This CDR3 is CASSLLAGRTDTQYF. In DNA form, the CDR3 reads TGTGCCAGCAGCTTGTTAGCGGGACGCACAGATACGCAGTATTTT.